This entry lists 14 T cell receptor beta chains sequenced from one sample in a study of blood T cells in healthy people across ages. The second PCR ran about 6 to 11 cycles with a sample-barcoded 5' primer and J-beta primers. Each CDR3 protein is one row after TCRdb ran MiXCR on the 5' RACE reads. The table lists over a million distinct CDR3 sequences, 42% of them singletons. Source material: blood. Receptors were obtained from a young woman in good health.

V gene TRBV7-2 combines with J gene TRBJ2-1, with TRBD2 matching over 12 bases. The CDR3 loop spans 16 amino acids. From germline, CDR1 is SGHTA and CDR2 FQGNSA. V lost 2 bases to trimming and J lost 10 bases; unmatched junction nucleotides: 9. In DNA, the CDR3 is TGTGCCAGCAGCTTAAACCCGGGACTAGCGGGTCAAGAGCAGTTCTTC. Amino acid sequence: CASSLNPGLAGQEQFF.

This chain joins TRBV5-1 and TRBJ1-2, with D possibly matching TRBD1 (6 bases). Germline CDR1 and CDR2: SGHRS and YFSETQ. CDR3 length: 14 residues. Trimming removed 0 bases from V and 8 bases from J, with 14 bases in between. CDR3 loop: CASSLEWGREGYTF. Written as DNA, the CDR3 is TGCGCCAGCAGCTTGGAATGGGGGCGAGAGGGCTACACCTTC.

This clonotype was seen more than once but under ten times. The chain links TRBV7-8 to TRBJ2-3; D call uncertain. CDR3 length equals 14 residues. The germline V gene has CDR1 SGHVS and CDR2 FQNEAQ. The ends were cut back, 1 base at V and 5 bases at J, with 10 bases in the middle. The CDR3 DNA is TGTGCCAGCAGCTTAGGGGCCCACAAAGATACGCAGTATTTT. It yields the protein CASSLGAHKDTQYF.

This clonotype appeared a few times. The chain combines TRBV20-1 with TRBJ1-1, with TRBD1 identical over 7 bases. The ends lost 1 base at V and 3 bases at J; junction bases unmatched: 11. The CDR3 sequence is 16 residues long. CDR1 is DFQATT and CDR2 is SNEGSKA in the germline V gene (reference sequence). In DNA form, the CDR3 reads TGCAGTGCTAGAGGTTATGACAGGGATGAGGACACTGAAGCTTTCTTT. Its protein is CSARGYDRDEDTEAFF.

Many counts were recorded for this clonotype. The V gene is TRBV20-1, the J gene TRBJ1-3; D is uncertain. V was shortened by 2 bases and J by 4 bases, with 18 bases between the two germline ends. CDR1 and CDR2 from the germline V gene are DFQATT and SNEGSKA (reference sequence). The CDR3 has 16 residues. The CDR3 loop is CSARSETGKAGNTIYF. CDR3 nucleotide sequence: TGCAGTGCTAGATCCGAGACGGGAAAGGCCGGAAACACCATATATTTT.

The chain carries TRBV10-3 and TRBJ2-1, with no clear D. The germline gives CDR1 ENHRY, CDR2 SYGVKD. With 4 bases removed from V and 2 bases from J, the gap between germline ends came to 9 bases. This CDR3 region has 14 residues. The DNA of the CDR3 is TGTGCCATCAGTGCGGCAACAACCTACAATGAGCAGTTCTTC. Its translation is CAISAATTYNEQFF.

V is TRBV20-1 and J is TRBJ2-5; D possibly corresponds to TRBD1 (6 bases). Germline CDR1 DFQATT, CDR2 SNEGSKA (reference sequence). This CDR3 comprises 16 residues. V dropped 5 bases and J dropped 1 base, with 20 bases sitting between them. CDR3 protein: CSAGTDGRGSQETQYF. Written as DNA, the CDR3 is TGCAGTGCTGGTACAGATGGCAGGGGATCCCAAGAGACCCAGTACTTC.

V usage is TRBV20-1 and J usage is TRBJ1-1, with D unresolved. Germline V gene sequence: CDR1 DFQATT, CDR2 SNEGSKA (reference sequence). Deletions cut 1 base from V and 4 bases from J, with 19 bases between. This CDR3 contains 16 residues. The CDR3 sequence: CSARVNNPVLGTEAFF. The CDR3 nucleotides are TGCAGTGCTAGAGTTAACAACCCAGTTTTGGGCACTGAAGCTTTCTTT.

This clonotype was seen a few times. The rearrangement joins TRBV29-1 to TRBJ2-2; perhaps TRBD1 as D (5 bases). Between the trimmed V and J ends, which lost 4 bases and 6 bases, there was a span of 15 bases. Germline lookup yields CDR1 SQVTM and CDR2 ANQGSEA. This CDR3 is 14 amino acids long. The CDR3 is CSVGETASSGELFF. CDR3 bases: TGCAGCGTTGGTGAGACAGCTTCTTCCGGGGAGCTGTTTTTT.

This chain links TRBV3-1 with TRBJ2-1, with D unresolved. The germline gives CDR1 LGHDT, CDR2 YNNKEL (reference sequence). Trimming shortened V by 0 bases and J by 3 bases, and 9 bases separated the two germline ends. The CDR3 is 15 residues long. CDR3 DNA sequence: TGTGCCAGCAGCCAAGAAACTAAATACTACAATGAGCAGTTCTTC. It codes for CASSQETKYYNEQFF.

With respect to this clonotype: Relative to the germline gene, one junction end is altered; a read error may explain this. This chain joins TRBV9 and TRBJ2-1; a possible D gene is TRBD2 (6 bases). Germline V gives CDR1 SGDLS, CDR2 YYNGEE. The CDR3 has 15 amino acids. The CDR3: CASSVSGGNYNEPFF. CDR3 coding DNA: TGTGCCAGCAGCGTATCTGGGGGGAACTACAATGAGCCGTTCTTC.

This clonotype was seen more than once but under ten times. The rearrangement uses TRBV4-1 and TRBJ2-4; 13 nucleotides line up with TRBD2. The J call is uncertain, as TRBJ2-7 better fits the DNA end. The germline V gene has CDR1 MGHRA and CDR2 YSYEKL. This CDR3 region has 18 residues. CDR3 bases: TGCGCCAGCAGCCAACCGGGACTAGCGGGACTGGGTTGGGGCGAGCAGTACTTC. Its protein product is CASSQPGLAGLGWGEQYF.

A few counts support this clonotype. J is TRBJ2-5 and V is TRBV7-2, with D possibly TRBD1 on 6 matching bases. The ends were cut back, 5 bases at V and 9 bases at J, with 19 bases in the middle. The CDR3 covers 14 residues. Germline V CDR1 and CDR2: SGHTA, FQGNSA. The CDR3 nucleotides are TGTGCCAGCAGCATAGAATGGGCGGCAGGGGCCCAGTACTTC. Translation gives CASSIEWAAGAQYF.

The chain carries TRBV10-3 and TRBJ2-3; 10 nucleotides align to TRBD2. The ends lost 10 bases at V and 0 bases at J; junction bases unmatched: 4. The germline CDR1 and CDR2 sequences are ENHRY and SYGVKD. The CDR3 sequence is 14 residues long. CDR3 region: CATTLAGSTDTQYF. The DNA of the CDR3 is TGTGCCACGACACTAGCGGGGAGCACAGATACGCAGTATTTT.